The 11 T cell receptor beta chains below all came from one sample that was sequenced in a study of circulating and synovial CD4+ cells in juvenile arthritis (dated by TCRdb to 2014 to 2015). Library construction relied on the immunoSEQ multiplex PCR assay. Sourced from immuneACCESS, this table was stored by TCRdb with only in-frame sequences that have V and J called. A share of the clones is absent; for the studies checked, an unresolved V gene accounts for under half, and the remainder has no known explanation. A total of tens of thousands of clones appear in this sample, 80% to 95% of them only once. The ten largest clones take up 2.5% to 3.5% of the sample. Sequenced input: CD4+ T cells from blood. These receptors were taken from a human donor with juvenile idiopathic arthritis.

The rearrangement links TRBV5-1 to TRBJ2-1; 9 bases fit TRBD2. The CDR3 is made up of 18 amino acids. Germline V CDR1 and CDR2: SGHRS, YFSETQ. Losses at the gene ends were 0 bases for V and 0 bases for J; bases not matched to a gene: 7. Here the CDR3 reads CASSLVASGASSYNEQFF. The CDR3 DNA is TGCGCCAGCAGCTTGGTGGCTAGCGGGGCGAGCTCCTACAATGAGCAGTTCTTC.

This clone showed up just once. The J gene is TRBJ1-1, the V gene TRBV7-9, with D perhaps TRBD1 (5 bases). Germline values: CDR1 SEHNR, CDR2 FQNEAQ (reference sequence). The CDR3 totals 14 residues. The V and J ends lost 2 bases and 4 bases respectively, with 11 bases between them. CDR3 DNA sequence: TGTGCCAGCAGCTTAATCCAGGGTTCCACTGAAGCTTTCTTT. Residues: CASSLIQGSTEAFF.

This chain connects TRBV27 to TRBJ1-2; 7 bases are a match to TRBD1. With V trimmed by 0 bases and J by 4 bases, 11 bases remained unmatched. Germline CDR1 MNHEY, CDR2 SMNVEV (reference sequence). CDR3 length: 17 amino acids. The CDR3 DNA reads as TGTGCCAGCAGTTTATCGATGTGGCAGGGGGTATCCTATGGCTACACCTTC. Translation: CASSLSMWQGVSYGYTF.

As for this clone: A read error may produce the germline difference seen at one junction end. The J gene is TRBJ2-5, the V gene TRBV7-7; D is uncertain. The CDR3 consists of 14 residues. CDR1 is SSHAT and CDR2 is FNYEAQ in the germline V gene (reference sequence). The CDR3: CASSLSGQQETQYF. The DNA for the CDR3 is TGTGCTAGCAGCTTATCTGGCCAGCAAGAGACCCAGTACTTC.

The V call is TRBV28, the J call TRBJ2-5, with TRBD2 identical over 7 bases. Germline-derived CDR1 and CDR2 are MDHEN and SYDVKM. V shed 5 bases, J shed 5 bases, and the junction held 5 bases outside the gene matches. There are 13 residues in the CDR3. The CDR3 DNA follows: TGTGCCAGCAGTGAGGCGGGAGAGGAGACCCAGTACTTC. Translating it yields CASSEAGEETQYF.

The chain employs TRBV2 and TRBJ2-1; no definite D call. The CDR3 covers 13 residues. With 5 bases removed from V and 6 bases from J, the gap between germline ends came to 11 bases. From germline, CDR1 is SNHLY and CDR2 FYNNEI. CDR3 nucleotides: TGTGCCAGCAGTCCCCGGTTCCGCAATGAGCAGTTCTTC. It specifies CASSPRFRNEQFF. The full variable domain, rest sourced from reference TRBV2 and TRBJ2-1, is EPEVTQTPSHQVTQMGQEVILRCVPISNHLYFYWYRQILGQKVEFLVSFYNNEISEKSEIFDDQFSVERPDGSNFTLKIRSTKLEDSAMYFCASSPRFRNEQFFGPGTRLTVL.

The chain has TRBV30 and TRBJ2-6; a possible D gene is TRBD2 (5 bases). The germline V gene has CDR1 GTSNPN and CDR2 SVGIG (reference sequence). CDR3 length equals 15 residues. V gave up 3 bases and J gave up 4 bases, with 13 bases separating them. Here the CDR3 DNA reads TGTGCCTGGAGGTTAAAGGGAGAGGGGGCCAACGTCCTGACTTTC. Translated, it gives CAWRLKGEGANVLTF.

The count of this clone is one. The rearrangement joins TRBV6-1 to TRBJ2-7; 8 bases are shared with TRBD1. The CDR3 has 15 amino acids. Losses at the gene ends were 5 bases for V and 5 bases for J; bases not matched to a gene: 11. Germline assignment: CDR1 MNHNS and CDR2 SASEGT. CDR3 sequence (DNA): TGTGCCAGCAGTTCCTGGCGGACAGGGACCCACGAGCAGTACTTC. Translating it yields CASSSWRTGTHEQYF.

The chain couples TRBV28 to TRBJ2-2; D may be TRBD1 (5 bases). CDR1 is MDHEN, CDR2 SYDVKM, per germline. Trimming left V 1 base short and J 2 bases short, with 11 bases between. The CDR3 sequence is 16 residues long. CDR3 loop: CASSLSAGKNTGELFF. The CDR3 nucleotides read TGTGCCAGCAGTTTATCCGCAGGGAAAAACACCGGGGAGCTGTTTTTT.

The gene calls are TRBV5-4 and TRBJ2-2, with 8 bases that match TRBD1. The CDR3 spans 16 residues. The trim removed 1 base at V and 1 base at J, leaving 3 bases unmatched. Per the germline V gene, CDR1 is SGHNT and CDR2 is YYREEE (reference sequence). The CDR3 is CASSLRTGKNTGELFF. CDR3 nucleotide sequence: TGTGCCAGCAGCTTGAGGACAGGGAAGAACACCGGGGAGCTGTTTTTT.

The rearrangement links TRBV2 to TRBJ2-1; perhaps TRBD2 as D (5 bases). The CDR3 consists of 15 residues. With 4 bases removed from V and 9 bases from J, the gap between germline ends came to 19 bases. CDR1 is SNHLY, CDR2 FYNNEI, per germline. The CDR3 region is CASSGVASYGGEQFF. The CDR3 region has the DNA TGTGCCAGCAGTGGAGTCGCTAGCTACGGCGGTGAGCAGTTCTTC. Variable domain in full (rest from reference TRBV2 and TRBJ2-1): EPEVTQTPSHQVTQMGQEVILRCVPISNHLYFYWYRQILGQKVEFLVSFYNNEISEKSEIFDDQFSVERPDGSNFTLKIRSTKLEDSAMYFCASSGVASYGGEQFFGPGTRLTVL.